These T cell receptor beta chains were read from a single sample in a study of spatial heterogeneity in lung cancer. TCRdb passed the 5' RACE reads through MiXCR, listing each CDR3 protein once. The top ten hold about 18% of the sample, which has approximately 9,500 distinct CDR3 sequences, about 7.8% seen once. The sequencing here drew on lung tumor tissue, taken at surgery. The receptors originated from a male donor with early-stage non-small cell lung cancer. The CDR3 runs from the conserved cysteine through the conserved F or W. Each record gives: clone size, V gene, J gene, D gene, CDR3 DNA, CDR3 protein. D genes are given only for firm matches. A clone size is listed for some rows: how often the clone was seen (once, few, many), or a class if it is expanded.

many	TRBV20-1	TRBJ2-7	.	TGCAGTGCCCAAATTCCCAGGGACTACGAGCAGTACTTC	CSAQIPRDYEQYF
many	TRBV5-1	TRBJ1-6	TRBD1	TGCGCCAGCAGCCCTGGACAGGGGGCGGCTTCACCCCTCCACTTT	CASSPGQGAASPLHF
many	TRBV6-2/TRBV6-3	TRBJ2-1	.	TGTGCCAGTTCCCGGTTTAACGGAGGTGGGAATGAGCAGTTCTTC	CASSRFNGGGNEQFF
many	TRBV20-1	TRBJ2-7	TRBD2	TGCAGTGCTAGAGCCCCTAGCGGGGGGCGAGGCAACGAGCAGTACTTC	CSARAPSGGRGNEQYF
few	TRBV20-1	TRBJ2-7	TRBD1	TGCAGTGCTGGTCCAGGGGGTCGTGACTACGAGCAGTACTTC	CSAGPGGRDYEQYF
many	TRBV7-2	TRBJ2-1	.	TGTGCCAGCAGCTGGCAGAGCTCCTACAATGAGCAGTTCTTC	CASSWQSSYNEQFF
many	TRBV4-1	TRBJ2-3	TRBD2	TGCGCCAGCAGCCCCCCTCGCGGGGGTACAGATACGCAGTATTTT	CASSPPRGGTDTQYF
many	TRBV2	TRBJ1-4	TRBD1	TGTGCCAGCAGTGAAGGGGGACAGGGTGGTGAAAAACTGTTTTTT	CASSEGGQGGEKLFF
few	TRBV2	TRBJ2-3	TRBD2	TGTGCCAGCGGGACTAGGGGCACAGATACGCAGTATTTT	CASGTRGTDTQYF
many	TRBV4-1	TRBJ2-7	.	TGCGCCAGCAGCCAAGGCCGGGCCAAGAACTACGAGCAGTACTTC	CASSQGRAKNYEQYF
few	TRBV7-8	TRBJ2-3	.	TGTGCCAGCAGCTTGGGACTCGGCCCAGATACGCAGTATTTT	CASSLGLGPDTQYF
.	TRBV7-2	TRBJ2-3	.	TGTGCCAGCAGTCGACTAGTTGGAGATACGCAGTATTTT	CASSRLVGDTQYF
.	TRBV7-6	TRBJ2-7	.	TGTGCCAGCACCCCGGGCTACCAGGGGGGTCGCTCCTACGAGCAGTACTTC	CASTPGYQGGRSYEQYF
many	TRBV28	TRBJ2-7	.	TGTGCCAGCACCCTAGGAACCAATACCTACGAGCAGTACTTC	CASTLGTNTYEQYF
medium-sized	TRBV27	TRBJ2-7	.	TGTGCCAGCAGCCTGGGAACAGCCTACGAGCAGTACTTC	CASSLGTAYEQYF
large	TRBV20-1	TRBJ1-1	.	TGCAGTGCCAAAAGCCCGACAGGAAAGAACACTGAAGCTTTCTTT	CSAKSPTGKNTEAFF
few	TRBV3-1	TRBJ1-4	.	TGTGCCAGCAGCCAAGACGGACCTATTAATGAAAAACTGTTTTTT	CASSQDGPINEKLFF
many	TRBV20-1	TRBJ2-2	.	TGCAGTGCTAAAGGTGGCAGGGGGGTGAACACCGGGGAGCTGTTTTTT	CSAKGGRGVNTGELFF
medium-sized	TRBV11-2	TRBJ2-5	.	TGTGCCAGCATGGGGGGCCGGGAGACCCAGTACTTC	CASMGGRETQYF
many	TRBV2	TRBJ2-4	.	TGTGCCAGCAGTGGAGGCATTCAGTACTTC	CASSGGIQYF
many	TRBV7-2	TRBJ2-4	.	TGTGCCAGCAGCCCCGGGAAGAACATTCAGTACTTC	CASSPGKNIQYF
.	TRBV5-1	TRBJ2-7	.	TGCGCCAGCAGCTTGGCTCCTGGACCCTACAACGAGCAGTACTTC	CASSLAPGPYNEQYF
.	TRBV5-1	TRBJ1-1	TRBD1	TGCGCCAGCAGCTCGCGGACAGGGTTTGGCACTGAAGCTTTCTTT	CASSSRTGFGTEAFF
many	TRBV7-2	TRBJ1-4	.	TGTGCCAGCAGCTCTGGCAGGGAGACCGCTAATGAAAAACTGTTTTTT	CASSSGRETANEKLFF